This T cell receptor (beta chain) originates from a study of blood T cells in healthy people across ages. Germline lookup yields CDR1 SGHVS and CDR2 FNYEAQ. V was pared by 6 bases and J by 6 bases, with 13 bases between. The CDR3 consists of 13 residues. This clonotype was seen a single time. Its target is unknown. Caucasian individuals from Russia who were healthy and aged roughly 6 to 95 acted as donors. A second about 6 to 12 cycle PCR used barcoded and J-beta primers. Paired-end reads containing CDR3 totaled no fewer than 3 million for each sample. From the 5' RACE reads, TCRdb called clonotypes with MiXCR, one entry per CDR3 protein. Of about 1.8 million distinct CDR3 sequences listed, approximately 50% are singletons. Overall study findings and caveats: Donor CMV status was unknown, possibly confounding expanded clonotype changes. A roughly linear fall in TCR beta diversity per million T cells was seen with increasing age.

What was sequenced was blood. The chain links TRBV7-6 to TRBJ2-3, with TRBD2 as a possible D gene (5 bases). The clonotype comes from a woman in her thirties or forties in good health. The CDR3 sequence is CASSRSGWDTQYF. The CDR3 DNA follows: TGTGCCAGCAGTAGATCGGGGTGGGATACGCAGTATTTT.